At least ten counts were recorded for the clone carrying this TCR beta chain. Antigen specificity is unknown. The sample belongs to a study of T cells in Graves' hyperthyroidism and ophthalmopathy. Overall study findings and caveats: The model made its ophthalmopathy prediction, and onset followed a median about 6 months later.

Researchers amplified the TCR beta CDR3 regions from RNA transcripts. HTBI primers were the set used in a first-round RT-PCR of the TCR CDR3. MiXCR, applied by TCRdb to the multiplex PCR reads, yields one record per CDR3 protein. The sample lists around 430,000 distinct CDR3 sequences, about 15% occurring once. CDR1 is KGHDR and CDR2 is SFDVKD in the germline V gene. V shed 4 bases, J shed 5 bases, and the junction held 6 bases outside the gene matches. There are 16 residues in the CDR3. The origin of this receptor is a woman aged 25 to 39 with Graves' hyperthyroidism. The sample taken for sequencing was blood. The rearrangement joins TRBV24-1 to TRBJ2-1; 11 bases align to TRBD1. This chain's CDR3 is CATSEVGQGVNNEQFF. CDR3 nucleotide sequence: TGTGCCACCAGTGAGGTGGGACAGGGGGTCAACAATGAGCAGTTCTTC.